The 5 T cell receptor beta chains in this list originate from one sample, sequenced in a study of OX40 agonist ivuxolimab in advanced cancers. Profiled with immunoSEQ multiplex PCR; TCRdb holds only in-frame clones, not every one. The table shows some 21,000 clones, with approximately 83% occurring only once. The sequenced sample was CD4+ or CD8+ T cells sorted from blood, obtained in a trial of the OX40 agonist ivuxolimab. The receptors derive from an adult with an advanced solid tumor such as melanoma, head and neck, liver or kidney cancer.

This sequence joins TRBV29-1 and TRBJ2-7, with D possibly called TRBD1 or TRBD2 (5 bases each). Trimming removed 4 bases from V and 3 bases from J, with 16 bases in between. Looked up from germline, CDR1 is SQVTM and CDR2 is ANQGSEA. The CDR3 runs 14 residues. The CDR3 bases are TGCAGCGTTGGGGTCTGGGGGACCTTCTACGAGCAGTACTTC. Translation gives CSVGVWGTFYEQYF.

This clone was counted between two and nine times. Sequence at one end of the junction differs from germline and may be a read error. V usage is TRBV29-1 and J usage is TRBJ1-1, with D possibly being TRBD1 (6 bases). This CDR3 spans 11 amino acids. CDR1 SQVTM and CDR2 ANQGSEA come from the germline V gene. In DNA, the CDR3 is TGCAGCGTTGTCGTGGGTCAGGGGCCCCTCTTT. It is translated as CSVVVGQGPLF.

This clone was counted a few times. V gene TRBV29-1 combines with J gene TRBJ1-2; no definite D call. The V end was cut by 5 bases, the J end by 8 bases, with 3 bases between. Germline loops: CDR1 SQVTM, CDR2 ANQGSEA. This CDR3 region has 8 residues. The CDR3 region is CSVSGYTF. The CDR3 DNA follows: TGCAGCGTTTCCGGCTACACCTTC.

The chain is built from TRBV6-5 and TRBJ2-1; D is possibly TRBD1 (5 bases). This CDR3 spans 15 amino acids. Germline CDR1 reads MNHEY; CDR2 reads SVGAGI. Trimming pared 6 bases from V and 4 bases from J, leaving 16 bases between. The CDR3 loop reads CASRAPRTPYNEQFF. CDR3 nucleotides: TGTGCCAGCAGGGCCCCCCGGACACCTTACAATGAGCAGTTCTTC.

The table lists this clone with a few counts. The CDR3: CASSLSPGQGAGNTIYF. CDR3 nucleotide sequence: TGTGCCAGCAGCTTATCTCCGGGACAGGGGGCTGGAAACACCATATATTTT. The chain joins TRBV7-3 to TRBJ1-3; 11 nucleotides match TRBD1. Unmatched junction bases numbered 5, after V lost 2 bases and J lost 2 bases. The CDR3 extends over 17 amino acids. From germline, CDR1 is SGHTA and CDR2 FQGTGA.